This T cell receptor (beta chain) was observed in a study of cytomegalovirus exposure and HLA in healthy donors. Background on the study: Genotyping of 398 donors showed that about 83% belonged to the Caucasian-associated ancestry cluster.

General observations from the study: Apart from CMV serostatus, no immune exposure information was available. An analysis was carried out later, and it reportedly showed fewer N-insertions in an Asian-associated ancestry cluster than the roughly 670-donor mean. In an earlier analysis, most TCR beta V segments were productive about 87% or about 30% of the time.

There are a few counts of this clone. What it binds is unknown. PCR involved 60 Vbeta and 13 Jbeta primers. Here immunoSEQ multiplex PCR was the method, and the copy in TCRdb shows in-frame clones only, minus some. Of some 200,000 clones in the sample, about an eighth were seen once. Sequenced: PBMCs. The origin of this receptor is a man over 45 in good health and CMV-seropositive.

The CDR3 sequence: CASSPSEGVGEQYF. CDR3 nucleotide sequence: TGCGCCAGCAGCCCGTCTGAAGGGGTCGGCGAGCAGTACTTC. The genes are TRBV5-1 and TRBJ2-7, with D maybe TRBD1 (5 bases). The germline CDR1 and CDR2 sequences are SGHRS and YFSETQ. Trimming removed 4 bases from V and 6 bases from J, with 17 bases in between. The CDR3 runs 14 residues. Full variable domain (outside the CDR3, taken from reference TRBV5-1 and TRBJ2-7): KAGVTQTPRYLIKTRGQQVTLSCSPISGHRSVSWYQQTPGQGLQFLFEYFSETQRNKGNFPGRFSGRQFSNSRSEMNVSTLELGDSALYLCASSPSEGVGEQYFGPGTRLTVT.